The 4 T cell receptor beta chains given below trace back to one sample, sequenced in a study of tumor-infiltrating lymphocytes in primary liver carcinoma. Alongside blood RNA obtained from unsorted whole blood, germline DNA was also extracted. With a constant-region primer, TCR beta cDNA was made from approximately 520 ng of total RNA. Libraries of TCR beta came from three nested multiplex PCR rounds with slightly modified ARM-PCR. Use of TRBV1-TRBV30 forward primers with a C-beta reverse primer characterized the first two PCR rounds, which lasted about 9 cycles each. A single record per CDR3 protein comes from TCRdb applying MiXCR to the multiplex PCR reads. The sample includes approximately 330,000 distinct CDR3 sequences, less than 65% seen only once; the top ten take approximately 5.9%. Source material: peripheral blood. The source is a man aged 40-55 years with primary liver carcinoma and hepatitis B virus infection.

With regard to this clonotype: A single base separates this from a much larger clone, so it may be a read error. The chain links TRBV6-6 to TRBJ1-3; D ambiguous. The CDR3 is made up of 15 amino acids. The V gene's germline CDR1 is MNHNY and CDR2 SVGAGI (reference sequence). The CDR3 sequence: CANSYIRGHGNTIYF. CDR3 DNA: TGTGCCAACAGTTACATACGGGGTCACGGAAACACCATATATTTT.

In the case of this clonotype: One end of the junction does not line up with germline, which may come from a read error. The chain carries TRBV4-2 and TRBJ1-6; D gene uncertain. The CDR3 sequence is 14 residues long. CDR1 is LGHNA, CDR2 YNFKEQ, per germline. Written as DNA, the CDR3 is TGTTCCAGCAGCCAAGAGGCGGAAAATTCACCCCTCTACTTT. It codes for CSSSQEAENSPLYF.

The chain carries TRBV28 and TRBJ2-7; D unclear. Germline lookup yields CDR1 MDHEN and CDR2 SYDVKM. Trimming removed 3 bases from V and 0 bases from J, with 6 bases in between. The length of the CDR3 is 13 residues. The CDR3 DNA reads as TGTGCCAGCAGTTTTTCGATCTCCTACGAGCAGTACTTC. It encodes CASSFSISYEQYF.

The genes are TRBV28 and TRBJ2-3, with a possible D match to TRBD2 (6 bases). Germline CDR1 is MDHEN and CDR2 is SYDVKM. The germline V and J ends were trimmed by 6 bases and 0 bases, with 13 bases remaining between them. This CDR3 is 15 amino acids long. The CDR3: CASSTPGTSTDTQYF. The CDR3 coding sequence is TGTGCCAGCAGCACCCCAGGGACTAGCACAGATACGCAGTATTTT.